This T cell receptor beta chain comes out of a study of T cell responses to AZD1222 COVID-19 vaccine. Study-wide findings and caveats: Spike was spanned by vaccine-associated CD4 TCRs, with dominance at 160-218 and 743-854. Donors skewed white British and female; clonal diversity was possibly underestimated. Scientists sampled the repertoires only once the peak T cell response had passed.

In regard to this clone: The antigen is not known.

The method was immunoSEQ multiplex PCR; TCRdb's version includes in-frame clones alone and lacks a portion of them. The table includes more than 80,000 clones, 90% detected once. Germline V CDR1 and CDR2: KGHSH, LQKENI. The CDR3 length is 16 residues. V was shortened by 3 bases and J by 7 bases, with 18 bases between the two germline ends. This specimen consisted of peripheral blood, obtained 28 days after the second AZD1222 dose. The sequence derives from an adult who received the AZD1222 COVID-19 vaccine. The rearrangement uses TRBV18 and TRBJ2-2, with D unclear. CDR3 bases: TGTGCCAGCTCACCGCCCCTACGGTCGGCACGCGGGGAGCTGTTTTTT. It specifies CASSPPLRSARGELFF.